The clone carrying this T cell receptor beta chain was counted ten times or more. What it recognizes is unknown. The junction departs from germline at one end; a sequencing error may be responsible. The CDR3 sequence is 11 residues long. Germline CDR1 SQVTM, CDR2 ANQGSEA. Breast cancer patients provided tissue from their axillary draining lymph nodes. This sample was taken from a study of breast tumors, draining lymph nodes, adjacent tissues. MiXCR, run by TCRdb on the multiplex PCR reads, gives a single entry per CDR3 protein. This table has fewer than 150,000 distinct CDR3 sequences, over 20% appearing once. Overall study results and limits: Data only fit, rather than demonstrated, lymph node origin of most tumor T cells.

This chain links TRBV29-1 with TRBJ2-1, with 7 bases lining up with TRBD2. The sequencing input was axillary lymph node tissue. This clonotype was obtained from a female donor with breast cancer. Some clones in this sample may be carry-over from other donors' samples. CDR3 nucleotides: TGCAGCGCCTGGGGGACTAAAGGGAGGCTCTTC. Its protein is CSAWGTKGRLF.